This TCR beta chain was observed in a study of blood T cell repertoires in COVID-19. As for the study in general: In each case, the material was cDNA or gDNA derived from T cells, B-cell-depleted T cells, or PBMCs.

The data were produced by immunoSEQ multiplex PCR, yet TCRdb's version contains in-frame clones alone and is incomplete. The profile shows over 450,000 clones, roughly nine tenths of them singletons. Germline assignment: CDR1 SGHTA and CDR2 FQGNSA. The trim removed 6 bases at V and 2 bases at J, leaving 7 bases unmatched. This CDR3 is 15 amino acids long. The chain has TRBV7-2 and TRBJ2-5; 9 positions match TRBD2. The sequence was obtained from a woman aged 45-59 years with COVID-19, enrolled during active disease. The sample taken for sequencing was peripheral blood. This CDR3 reads CASRPSLAGQETQYF. The CDR3 nucleotides are TGTGCCAGCAGGCCGTCTCTAGCGGGGCAAGAGACCCAGTACTTC.